A single T cell receptor beta chain is shown here with its context. Only one count was recorded for this clone. Its recognized antigen is unknown. The junction departs from germline at one end; a sequencing error may be responsible. Using the deep immunoSEQ assay, TCR CDR3 regions were amplified from genomic DNA by multiplex PCR. Extracted genomic DNA from each cell subset was distributed evenly across all wells of several immunoSEQ 96-well plates, and each plate was treated as a replicate. For sorted subsets, approximately 210 ng of genomic DNA, equivalent to roughly 33,000 T cell genomes, went into each replicate PCR. Purified libraries were measured with a Qubit 3.0 fluorometer, size-checked on a Bioanalyzer 2100, and measured again with the KAPA Library Quantification kit. A separate single-read 150-cycle Illumina NextSeq 550 flow cell was used to sequence each immunoSEQ 96-well plate. The study's own analysis went as follows. Because the immunoSEQ output held only junctional sequences and lacked quality scores, the filtering could not match the filtering applied to full-length reads. To assign V/J genes and CDR3, sequences were annotated using PyIR, a Python wrapper for IgBLAST v1.9, with IMGT germline references. Reads were removed for weak V/J assignments (E-value above 1e-6), missing CDR3, stop codons, out-of-frame junctions, or ambiguous translated residues. V3J clonotypes were defined as sequences sharing an identical inferred V gene, J gene, and CDR3 amino acid sequence. Percentage overlap between repertoires was calculated by dividing the number of shared unique clonotypes by the size of the smaller repertoire. Richness of each repertoire was evaluated using RTK rarefaction, the Chao1 estimator, and Recon v2.1 estimates of unobserved clonotypes. Generation probabilities were computed with OLGA for all TCRbeta clonotypes obtained by the gDNA method from several donors. TCRdb took over this immuneACCESS table, retaining in-frame rearrangements with V and J assigned. Such tables are incomplete; in checked studies, under half of the missing clones stem from an unresolved V gene, and the remainder is unexplained. The V and J calls and clone size were taken over from that table, and D and trimming were inferred from the DNA. The sample table records millions of clones; approximately 93% of these occur just once. The ten largest clones represent 0.35% to 0.45% of the sample.

This entry comes from a study of shared clonotypes between healthy human individuals (TCRdb year 2020). With regard to the full study: A couple of women and a few men aged 18 to 49 years were included in the cohort. The study deeply sequenced blood TCR repertoires of several healthy adults to estimate repertoire size and the extent of clonotype sharing between individuals. For each donor, three plates each were used for CD4 naive and CD4 memory, two plates were used for CD8 naive, and one plate was used for CD8 memory. Each donor's leukapheresis produced roughly between about 0.8 and 8.9 billion PBMCs. Libraries were prepared and TCR repertoires were sequenced by different laboratories using diverse techniques, in order to increase sequencing depth and limit assay-specific biases. General conclusions and limits of the study: Compared with non-shared clonotypes, the clonotypes found in all four sorted-subset donors had higher generation probabilities. Even with the large sequencing depth, rarefaction of the sorted-subset datasets indicated that sequencing was incomplete. Only blood was sampled, and tissue TCR repertoires likely differ from those in blood. Pairwise subsampling led to the expectation that sequencing depth would affect the degree of clonotype sharing among donors. Because the study included a small number of donors, the genetic and exposure-history diversity represented was limited. Estimated clonotype richness was generally larger for naive than for memory subsets. When several donors were compared, the shared fraction of clonotypes was around 5% for naive CD4, over 3% for naive CD8, more than 2% for memory CD4, and 0.35% to 0.5% for memory CD8.

The CDR3, from cysteine to phenylalanine, totals 10 residues. The DNA shown is the 30-base CDR3, in frame from base 1. CDR1 DFQATT and CDR2 SNEGSKA are derived from the germline V gene (reference sequence). Healthy HIV-negative adults with no recently reported acute infections or vaccinations were included as donors. All donors were Caucasian adults living in Nashville, Tennessee, USA. CD4+ T cells were enriched through magnetic negative selection, after which naive cells were positively selected on CD45RA and the remaining negative fraction served as the memory subset. Blood was collected by leukapheresis, and PBMCs were isolated by Ficoll-Histopaque density gradient centrifugation and then cryopreserved in liquid nitrogen vapor phase. Analytical flow cytometry was used to check the purity and quantity of every magnetically sorted T cell population. Each sorted fraction had its genomic DNA isolated and then quantified by UV absorbance on a Nanodrop 2000c.

The chain was built from TRBV20-1 and TRBJ1-4; TRBD1 is a weak D gene call, 6 bases matching. The TCR comes from a man aged 18 to 29 in good health. Some clones in this sample may be carry-over from other donors' samples. The source material was naive CD4+ T cells from PBMCs. The intended sense of this specimen's cell subset or site label: CD45RA+ positively selected. CDR3 loop: CSAPDSRGIF. The sequence in DNA is TGCAGTGCCCCGGACAGCCGCGGGATTTTT.